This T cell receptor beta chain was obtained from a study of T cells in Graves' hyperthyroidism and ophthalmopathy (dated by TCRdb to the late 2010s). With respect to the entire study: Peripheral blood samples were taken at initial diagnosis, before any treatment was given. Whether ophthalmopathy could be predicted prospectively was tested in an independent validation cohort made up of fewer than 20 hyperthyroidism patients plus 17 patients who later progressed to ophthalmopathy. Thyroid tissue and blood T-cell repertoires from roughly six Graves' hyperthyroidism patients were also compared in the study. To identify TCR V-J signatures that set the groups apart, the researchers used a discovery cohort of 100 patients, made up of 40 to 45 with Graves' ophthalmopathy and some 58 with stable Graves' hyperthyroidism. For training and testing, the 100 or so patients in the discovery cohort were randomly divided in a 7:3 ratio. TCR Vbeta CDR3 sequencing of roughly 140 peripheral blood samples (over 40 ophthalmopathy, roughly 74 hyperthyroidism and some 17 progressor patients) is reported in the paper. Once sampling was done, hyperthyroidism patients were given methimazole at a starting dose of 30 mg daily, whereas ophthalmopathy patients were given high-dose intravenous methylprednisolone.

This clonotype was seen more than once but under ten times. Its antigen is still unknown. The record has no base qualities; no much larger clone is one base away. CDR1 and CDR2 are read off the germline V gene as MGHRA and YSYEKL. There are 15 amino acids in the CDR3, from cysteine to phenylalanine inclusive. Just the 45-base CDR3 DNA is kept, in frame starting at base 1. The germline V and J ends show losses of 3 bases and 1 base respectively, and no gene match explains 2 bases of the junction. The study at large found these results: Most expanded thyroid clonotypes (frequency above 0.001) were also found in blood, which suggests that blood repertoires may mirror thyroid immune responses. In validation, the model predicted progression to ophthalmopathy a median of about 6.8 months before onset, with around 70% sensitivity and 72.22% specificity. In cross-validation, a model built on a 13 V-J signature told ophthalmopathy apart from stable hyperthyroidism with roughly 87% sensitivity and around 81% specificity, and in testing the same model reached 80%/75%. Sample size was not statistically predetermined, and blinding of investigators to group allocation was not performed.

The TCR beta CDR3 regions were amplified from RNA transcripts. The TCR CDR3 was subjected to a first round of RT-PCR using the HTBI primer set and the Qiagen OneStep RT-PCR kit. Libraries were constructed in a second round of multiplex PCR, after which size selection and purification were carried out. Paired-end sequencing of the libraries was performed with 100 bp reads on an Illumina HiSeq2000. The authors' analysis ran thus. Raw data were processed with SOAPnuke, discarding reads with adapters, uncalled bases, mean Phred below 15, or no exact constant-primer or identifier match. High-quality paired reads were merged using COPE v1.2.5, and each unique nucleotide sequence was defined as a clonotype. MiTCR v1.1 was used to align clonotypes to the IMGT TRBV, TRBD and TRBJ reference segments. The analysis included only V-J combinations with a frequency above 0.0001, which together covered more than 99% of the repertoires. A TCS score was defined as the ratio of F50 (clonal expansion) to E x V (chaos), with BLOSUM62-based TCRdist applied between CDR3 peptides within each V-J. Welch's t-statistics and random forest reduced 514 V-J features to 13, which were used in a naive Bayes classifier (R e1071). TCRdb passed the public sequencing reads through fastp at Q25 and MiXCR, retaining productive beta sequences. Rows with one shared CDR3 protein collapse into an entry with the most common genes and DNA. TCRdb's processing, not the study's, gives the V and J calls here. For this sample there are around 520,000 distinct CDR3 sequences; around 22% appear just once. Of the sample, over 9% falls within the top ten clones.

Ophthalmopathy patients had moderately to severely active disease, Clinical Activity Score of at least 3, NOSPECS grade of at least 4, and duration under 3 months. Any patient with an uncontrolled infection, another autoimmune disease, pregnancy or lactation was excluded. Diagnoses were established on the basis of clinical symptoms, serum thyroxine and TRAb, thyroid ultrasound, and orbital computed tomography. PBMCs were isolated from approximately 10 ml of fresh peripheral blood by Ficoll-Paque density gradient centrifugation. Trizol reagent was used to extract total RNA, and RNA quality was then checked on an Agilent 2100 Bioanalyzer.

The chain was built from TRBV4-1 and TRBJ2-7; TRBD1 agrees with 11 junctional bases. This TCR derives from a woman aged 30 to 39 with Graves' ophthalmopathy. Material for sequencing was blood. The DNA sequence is TGCGCCAGCAGCCAGGGGACAGGGGGTTCCTACGAGCAGTACTTC. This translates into CASSQGTGGSYEQYF.